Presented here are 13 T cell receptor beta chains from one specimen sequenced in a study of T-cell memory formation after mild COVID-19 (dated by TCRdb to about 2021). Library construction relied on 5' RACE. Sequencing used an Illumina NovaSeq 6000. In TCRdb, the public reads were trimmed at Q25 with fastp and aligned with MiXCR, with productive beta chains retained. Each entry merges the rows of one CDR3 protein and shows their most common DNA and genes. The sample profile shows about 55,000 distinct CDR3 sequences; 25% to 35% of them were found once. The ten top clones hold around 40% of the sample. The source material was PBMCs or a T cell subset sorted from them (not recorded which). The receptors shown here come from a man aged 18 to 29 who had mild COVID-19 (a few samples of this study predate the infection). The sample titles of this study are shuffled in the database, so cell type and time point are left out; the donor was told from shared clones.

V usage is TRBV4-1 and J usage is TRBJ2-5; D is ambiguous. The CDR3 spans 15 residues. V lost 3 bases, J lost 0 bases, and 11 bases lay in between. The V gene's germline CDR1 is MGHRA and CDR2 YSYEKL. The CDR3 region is CASSHFGLNQETQYF. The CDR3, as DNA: TGCGCCAGCAGCCATTTTGGGCTTAACCAAGAGACCCAGTACTTC.

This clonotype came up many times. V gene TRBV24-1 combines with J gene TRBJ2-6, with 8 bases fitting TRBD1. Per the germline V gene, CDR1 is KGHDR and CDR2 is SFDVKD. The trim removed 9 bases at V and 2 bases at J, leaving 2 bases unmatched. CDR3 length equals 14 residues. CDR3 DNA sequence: TGTGCCACCCAGGGGGCTGCTGGGGCCAACGTCCTGACTTTC. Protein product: CATQGAAGANVLTF.

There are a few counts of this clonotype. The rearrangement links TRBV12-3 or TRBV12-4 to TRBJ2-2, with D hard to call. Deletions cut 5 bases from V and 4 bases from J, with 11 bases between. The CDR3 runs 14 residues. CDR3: CASSPGFVTGELFF. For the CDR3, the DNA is TGTGCCAGCAGTCCAGGATTCGTCACCGGGGAGCTGTTTTTT.

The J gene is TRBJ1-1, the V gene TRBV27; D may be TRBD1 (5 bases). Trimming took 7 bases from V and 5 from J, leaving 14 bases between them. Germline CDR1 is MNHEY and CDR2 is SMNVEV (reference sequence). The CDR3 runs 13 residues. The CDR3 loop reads CASTNTWGTEAFF. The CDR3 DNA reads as TGTGCCAGCACCAATACTTGGGGGACTGAAGCTTTCTTT.

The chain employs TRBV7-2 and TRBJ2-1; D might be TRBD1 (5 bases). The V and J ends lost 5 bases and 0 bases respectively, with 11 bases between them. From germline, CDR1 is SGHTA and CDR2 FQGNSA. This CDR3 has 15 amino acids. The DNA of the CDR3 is TGTGCCAGCAGCCAAGACAGAAGCTCCTACAATGAGCAGTTCTTC. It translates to CASSQDRSSYNEQFF. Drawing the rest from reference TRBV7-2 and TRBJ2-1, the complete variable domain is GAGVSQSPSNKVTEKGKDVELRCDPISGHTALYWYRQSLGQGLEFLIYFQGNSAPDKSGLPSDRFSAERTGGSVSTLTIQRTQQEDSAVYLCASSQDRSSYNEQFFGPGTRLTVL.

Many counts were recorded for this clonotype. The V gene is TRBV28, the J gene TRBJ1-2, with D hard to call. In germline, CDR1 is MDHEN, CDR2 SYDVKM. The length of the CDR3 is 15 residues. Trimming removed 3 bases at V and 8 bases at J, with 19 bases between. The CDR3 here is CASSLIPGPSGGYTF. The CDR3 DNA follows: TGTGCCAGCAGTTTGATCCCCGGTCCGAGTGGCGGCTACACCTTC.

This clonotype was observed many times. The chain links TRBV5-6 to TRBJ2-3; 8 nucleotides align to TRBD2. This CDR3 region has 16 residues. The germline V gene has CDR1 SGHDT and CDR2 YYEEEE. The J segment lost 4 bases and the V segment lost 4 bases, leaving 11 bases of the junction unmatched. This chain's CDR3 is CASSPSGLVFPDTQYF. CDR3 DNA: TGTGCCAGCAGCCCATCGGGACTAGTGTTTCCAGATACGCAGTATTTT. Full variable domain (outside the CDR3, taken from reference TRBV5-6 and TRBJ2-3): DAGVTQSPTHLIKTRGQQVTLRCSPKSGHDTVSWYQQALGQGPQFIFQYYEEEERQRGNFPDRFSGHQFPNYSSELNVNALLLGDSALYLCASSPSGLVFPDTQYFGPGTRLTVL.

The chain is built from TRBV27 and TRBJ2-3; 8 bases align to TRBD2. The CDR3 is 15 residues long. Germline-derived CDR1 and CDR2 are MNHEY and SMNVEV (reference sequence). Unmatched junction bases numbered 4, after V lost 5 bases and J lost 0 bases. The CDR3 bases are TGTGCCAGCAGTGGAGTAGCGGGGAGCACAGATACGCAGTATTTT. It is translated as CASSGVAGSTDTQYF.

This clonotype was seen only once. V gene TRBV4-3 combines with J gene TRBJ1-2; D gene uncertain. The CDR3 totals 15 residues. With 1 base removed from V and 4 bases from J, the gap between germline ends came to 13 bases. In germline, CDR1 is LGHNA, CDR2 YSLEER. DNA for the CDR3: TGCGCCAGCAGCCAAGTCTGGGAAGGGAGCTATGGCTACACCTTC. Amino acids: CASSQVWEGSYGYTF.

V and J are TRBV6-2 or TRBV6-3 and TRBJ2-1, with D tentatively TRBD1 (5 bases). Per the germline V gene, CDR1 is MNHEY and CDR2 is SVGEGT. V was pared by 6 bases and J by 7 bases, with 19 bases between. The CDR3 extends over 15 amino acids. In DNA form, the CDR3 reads TGTGCCAGCAGCTCCGTGCGGCAGGGATGGAATGAGCAGTTCTTC. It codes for CASSSVRQGWNEQFF.

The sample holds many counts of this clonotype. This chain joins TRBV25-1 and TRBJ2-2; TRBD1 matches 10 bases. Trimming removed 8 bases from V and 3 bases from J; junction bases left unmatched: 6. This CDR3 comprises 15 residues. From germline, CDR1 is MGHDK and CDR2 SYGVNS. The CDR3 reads CASAAGTGDTGELFF. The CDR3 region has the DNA TGTGCCAGCGCAGCCGGGACAGGGGACACCGGGGAGCTGTTTTTT.

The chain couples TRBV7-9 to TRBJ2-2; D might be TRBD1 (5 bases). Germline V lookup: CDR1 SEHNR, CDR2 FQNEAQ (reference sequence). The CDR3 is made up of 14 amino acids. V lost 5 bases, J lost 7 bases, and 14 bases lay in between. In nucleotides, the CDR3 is TGTGCCAGCAGCATCGCAGGGTTGGTCGGGGAGCTGTTTTTT. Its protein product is CASSIAGLVGELFF.

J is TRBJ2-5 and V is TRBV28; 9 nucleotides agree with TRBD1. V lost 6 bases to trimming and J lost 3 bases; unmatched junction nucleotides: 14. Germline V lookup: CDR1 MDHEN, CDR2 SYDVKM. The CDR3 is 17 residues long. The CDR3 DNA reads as TGTGCCAGCAGCCCGCCGTTCCGGGACAGGGCGGAAGAGACCCAGTACTTC. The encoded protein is CASSPPFRDRAEETQYF.